The subject of this entry is one T cell receptor beta chain. This CDR3 is built from 14 residues. Germline V gene data show CDR1 as SGHTA and CDR2 as FQGNSA. J lost 3 bases, V lost 3 bases, and 3 bases had no gene match. The data were taken from a study of blood T cell repertoires in COVID-19. Study context: PBMCs, B-cell-depleted T cells, or T cells provided the cDNA or gDNA that made up the material.

Data came from immunoSEQ multiplex PCR; TCRdb stores just in-frame clones and leaves some out. Counted here are around 63,000 clones, approximately 86% occurring once; the ten biggest clones make up 15% to 20%. Sequenced: peripheral blood. This receptor was obtained from an elderly woman with active COVID-19. This chain uses TRBV7-2 with TRBJ2-7; TRBD1 aligns across 9 bases. The CDR3 here is CASSFGTGNYEQYF. CDR3 sequence (DNA): TGTGCCAGCAGCTTCGGGACAGGGAACTACGAGCAGTACTTC.